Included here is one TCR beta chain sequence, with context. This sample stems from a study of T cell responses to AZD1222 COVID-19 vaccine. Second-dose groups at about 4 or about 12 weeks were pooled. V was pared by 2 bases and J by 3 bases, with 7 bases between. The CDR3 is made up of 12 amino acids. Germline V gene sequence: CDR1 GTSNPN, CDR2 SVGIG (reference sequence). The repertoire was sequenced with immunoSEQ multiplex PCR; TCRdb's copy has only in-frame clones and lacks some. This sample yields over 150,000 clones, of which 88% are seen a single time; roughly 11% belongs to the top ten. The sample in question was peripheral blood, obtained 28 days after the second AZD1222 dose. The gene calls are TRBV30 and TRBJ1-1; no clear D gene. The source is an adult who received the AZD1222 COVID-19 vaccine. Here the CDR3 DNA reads TGTGCCTGGAGTCCTGGAGACACTGAAGCTTTCTTT. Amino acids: CAWSPGDTEAFF.